The 27 T cell receptor beta chains below all came from one sample that was sequenced in a study of cytomegalovirus exposure and HLA in healthy donors. Assay: immunoSEQ multiplex PCR; the TCRdb copy retains only in-frame clones and omits some. The sample yields 85,000 to 120,000 clones, 88% seen once. Sequenced: PBMCs. Source of these receptors: a woman aged 18-29 years in good health and CMV-seropositive.

The chain joins TRBV28 to TRBJ2-7; 7 bases align to TRBD1. Germline CDR1 and CDR2: MDHEN and SYDVKM. J lost 1 base, V lost 6 bases, and 6 bases had no gene match. The CDR3 extends over 14 amino acids. This CDR3 is CASRARDRSYEQYV. For the CDR3, the DNA is TGTGCCAGCAGAGCCCGGGACAGATCCTACGAGCAGTACGTC.

Comment on this clone: Other DNA sequences within the sample encode an identical CDR3. This chain uses TRBV11-3 with TRBJ2-1; 7 positions match TRBD1. V was pared by 3 bases and J by 4 bases, with 3 bases of the junction left unmatched. Germline V lookup: CDR1 SGHNT, CDR2 YENEEA. The CDR3 has 14 amino acids. The CDR3 sequence is CASSLAQGYNEQFF. CDR3 coding DNA: TGTGCCAGCAGCTTGGCACAGGGGTACAATGAGCAGTTCTTC.

CDR3 DNA sequence: TGTGCCAGTAGTATAGGAAGGCTAGCTAGAGTTGGAGAGACCCAGTACTTC. This sequence encodes CASSIGRLARVGETQYF. The chain joins TRBV19 to TRBJ2-5; possibly TRBD2 for D (5 bases). Per germline, CDR1 LNHDA and CDR2 SQIVND (reference sequence). The CDR3 is made up of 17 amino acids. Trimming removed 1 base from V and 4 bases from J, with 19 bases in between. Drawing the rest from reference TRBV19 and TRBJ2-5, the complete variable domain is DGGITQSPKYLFRKEGQNVTLSCEQNLNHDAMYWYRQDPGQGLRLIYYSQIVNDFQKGDIAEGYSVSREKKESFPLTVTSAQKNPTAFYLCASSIGRLARVGETQYFGPGTRLLVL.

J is TRBJ2-3 and V is TRBV27, with a possible D match to TRBD1 (6 bases). Germline lookup yields CDR1 MNHEY and CDR2 SMNVEV (reference sequence). The CDR3 runs to 14 residues. Trimming left V 7 bases short and J 1 base short, with 12 bases between. The CDR3 spells CASNRVWGTDTQYF. The CDR3 region has the DNA TGTGCCAGCAACAGGGTATGGGGCACAGATACGCAGTATTTT.

This chain links TRBV28 with TRBJ1-6; a weak D match, TRBD1 (5 bases). Germline assignment: CDR1 MDHEN and CDR2 SYDVKM. Deletions cut 3 bases from V and 2 bases from J, with 23 bases between. This CDR3 is 20 amino acids long. The CDR3 protein is CASSLWAARNQGAYNSPLHF. The CDR3 DNA follows: TGTGCCAGCAGTTTGTGGGCAGCCCGTAACCAAGGGGCCTATAATTCACCCCTCCACTTT.

The chain joins TRBV4-2 to TRBJ2-3, with D possibly TRBD2 on 6 matching bases. V lost 2 bases to trimming and J lost 6 bases, with 9 bases between them. From germline, CDR1 is LGHNA and CDR2 YNFKEQ. The CDR3 contains 13 residues. Here the CDR3 DNA reads TGTGCCAGCAGCCAAAGCGGGTTCGATACGCAGTATTTT. This codes for CASSQSGFDTQYF.

The chain is built from TRBV6-6 and TRBJ2-5, with D possibly matching TRBD2 (6 bases). This CDR3 has 16 residues. Between the trimmed V and J ends, which lost 6 bases and 5 bases, there was a span of 22 bases. Germline V gene lookup returns CDR1 MNHNY and CDR2 SVGAGI (reference sequence). The CDR3 sequence is CASSLTGNTGVETQYF. The DNA for the CDR3 is TGTGCCAGCAGCCTTACGGGAAATACGGGGGTTGAGACCCAGTACTTC.

This clone was observed a handful of times. The rearrangement joins TRBV2 to TRBJ2-3, with D perhaps TRBD1 (6 bases). Germline V CDR1 and CDR2: SNHLY, FYNNEI. The CDR3 runs to 13 residues. V was shortened by 6 bases and J by 3 bases, with 10 bases between the two germline ends. The CDR3 is CASSRGSTDTQYF. CDR3 nucleotides: TGTGCCAGCAGCAGGGGAAGTACAGATACGCAGTATTTT. The variable domain in full, completed from reference TRBV2 and TRBJ2-3, reads EPEVTQTPSHQVTQMGQEVILRCVPISNHLYFYWYRQILGQKVEFLVSFYNNEISEKSEIFDDQFSVERPDGSNFTLKIRSTKLEDSAMYFCASSRGSTDTQYFGPGTRLTVL.

V usage is TRBV29-1 and J usage is TRBJ1-4, with a tentative D call TRBD1 (6 bases). Between the trimmed V and J ends, which lost 7 bases and 5 bases, there was a span of 8 bases. The CDR3 consists of 11 residues. Germline V gene lookup returns CDR1 SQVTM and CDR2 ANQGSEA. CDR3 bases: TGCAGCGCGAGGGGGAATGAAAAACTGTTTTTT. This translates into CSARGNEKLFF.

This clone has more than one count but fewer than ten. This chain links TRBV6-5 with TRBJ1-2; 8 bases match TRBD1. The V gene's germline CDR1 is MNHEY and CDR2 SVGAGI. Losses at the gene ends were 5 bases for V and 6 bases for J; bases not matched to a gene: 11. The CDR3 covers 15 residues. The CDR3 reads CASSAARTGNHGYTF. CDR3 DNA: TGTGCCAGCAGTGCCGCCCGGACAGGGAACCATGGCTACACCTTC.

J is TRBJ2-7 and V is TRBV27, with unresolved D. The V end lost 6 bases, the J end lost 0 bases, and 15 bases lay between the germline ends. This CDR3 contains 15 residues. Germline CDR1 is MNHEY and CDR2 is SMNVEV (reference sequence). CDR3 DNA: TGTGCCAGCAGCCCATCTTTCCAGGTCTCCTACGAGCAGTACTTC. Its translation: CASSPSFQVSYEQYF.

The chain uses TRBV18 and TRBJ2-7, with 9 bases matching TRBD2. The CDR3 spans 14 residues. Germline CDR1 is KGHSH and CDR2 is LQKENI. V gave up 6 bases and J gave up 2 bases; unmatched junction bases: 5. The CDR3 DNA is TGTGCCAGCTCGCGCGGGACTAGCACCTACGAGCAGTACTTC. Translating it yields CASSRGTSTYEQYF.

CDR3 loop: CSVESGGPNQPQHF. Here the CDR3 DNA reads TGCAGCGTTGAGTCAGGGGGCCCCAATCAGCCCCAGCATTTT. The J gene is TRBJ1-5, the V gene TRBV29-1; 8 positions match TRBD1. V was pared by 3 bases and J by 3 bases, with 4 bases of the junction left unmatched. CDR3 length equals 14 residues. CDR1 is SQVTM and CDR2 is ANQGSEA in the germline V gene.

This clone was observed a handful of times. DNA for the CDR3: TGCAGTGCTAGGGGGGCATCTCGGGCTTTCTTT. The encoded protein is CSARGASRAFF. The J gene is TRBJ1-1, the V gene TRBV20-1, with a weak D call TRBD1 (6 bases). Germline V gives CDR1 DFQATT, CDR2 SNEGSKA (reference sequence). There are 11 residues in the CDR3. V was shortened by 3 bases and J by 11 bases, with 13 bases between the two germline ends.

The chain couples TRBV10-3 to TRBJ1-1; a possible D gene is TRBD1 (6 bases). V was cut by 10 bases and J by 0 bases, with 15 bases left in between. Germline CDR1 is ENHRY and CDR2 is SYGVKD. The CDR3 extends over 14 amino acids. CDR3 nucleotides: TGTGCCACGTGTTTTGGGGGCATGAACACTGAAGCTTTCTTT. Its translation is CATCFGGMNTEAFF.

J is TRBJ2-3 and V is TRBV18; D gene unclear. Per the germline V gene, CDR1 is KGHSH and CDR2 is LQKENI. The CDR3 totals 11 residues. Trimming cost V 5 bases and J 2 bases, with 2 bases left between them. The CDR3 spells CASSYTDTQYF. CDR3 in DNA: TGTGCCAGCTCATACACAGATACGCAGTATTTT.

The table lists this clone with a few counts. This CDR3 is CASSYPGTDYGYTF. The CDR3 region has the DNA TGTGCCAGCAGCTACCCCGGGACAGACTATGGCTACACCTTC. The rearrangement links TRBV11-2 to TRBJ1-2; 7 bases fit TRBD1. CDR1 is SGHAT and CDR2 is FQNNGV in the germline V gene. The ends lost 4 bases at V and 3 bases at J; junction bases unmatched: 5. There are 14 residues in the CDR3.

The chain carries TRBV19 and TRBJ1-1, with 7 bases aligning to TRBD1. Germline CDR1 is LNHDA and CDR2 is SQIVND (reference sequence). The CDR3 covers 13 residues. Trimming cost V 4 bases and J 1 base; bases outside gene matches: 0. CDR3 loop: CASSRDRNTEAFF. In DNA, the CDR3 is TGTGCCAGTAGTAGGGACAGGAACACTGAAGCTTTCTTT.

The CDR3 coding sequence is TGTGCCAGCAGCCTCGGGGGACTAGGTGAAAAACTGTTTTTT. It translates to CASSLGGLGEKLFF. This chain links TRBV13 with TRBJ1-4, with D perhaps matching TRBD1 (5 bases). The CDR3 loop spans 14 amino acids. CDR1 and CDR2 from the germline V gene are PRHDT and FYEKMQ (reference sequence). The ends were cut back, 5 bases at V and 7 bases at J, with 14 bases in the middle.

The chain combines TRBV11-3 with TRBJ2-3; no clear D. CDR3 size: 12 residues. CDR1 and CDR2 (germline): SGHNT, YENEEA. The V end was cut by 6 bases, the J end by 2 bases, with 6 bases between. CDR3 sequence: CASSSTTDTQYF. The CDR3 bases are TGTGCCAGCAGTTCTACCACAGATACGCAGTATTTT.

This clone appeared a single time. V gene TRBV19 combines with J gene TRBJ1-2, with D possibly being TRBD1 (5 bases). CDR3 length: 12 amino acids. V lost 2 bases and J lost 8, with 9 bases in between. Germline V gene lookup returns CDR1 LNHDA and CDR2 SQIVND (reference sequence). For the CDR3, the DNA is TGTGCCAGTAGTATACAGGGTCGGGGCTACACCTTC. It is translated as CASSIQGRGYTF. Together with reference TRBV19 and TRBJ1-2, the CDR3 gives the full variable domain: DGGITQSPKYLFRKEGQNVTLSCEQNLNHDAMYWYRQDPGQGLRLIYYSQIVNDFQKGDIAEGYSVSREKKESFPLTVTSAQKNPTAFYLCASSIQGRGYTFGSGTRLTVV.

This clone occurred a few times. This chain links TRBV6-6 with TRBJ1-2; 7 bases map to TRBD1. J lost 4 bases, V lost 5 bases, and 10 bases had no gene match. This CDR3 region has 15 residues. Per the germline V gene, CDR1 is MNHNY and CDR2 is SVGAGI (reference sequence). For the CDR3, the DNA is TGTGCCAGCAGTAACCCTGGACAGGCACTCTATGGCTACACCTTC. This gives the protein CASSNPGQALYGYTF.

This clone is a singleton in its sample. This chain connects TRBV28 to TRBJ1-6, with TRBD1 as a possible D gene (6 bases). Germline V gene sequence: CDR1 MDHEN, CDR2 SYDVKM. The V and J ends lost 6 bases and 0 bases respectively, with 12 bases between them. CDR3 size: 16 residues. Here the CDR3 DNA reads TGTGCCAGCAGCTTACAGGGCAGCTCCTATAATTCACCCCTCCACTTT. Its translation is CASSLQGSSYNSPLHF. Full variable domain (rest looked up from reference TRBV28 and TRBJ1-6): DVKVTQSSRYLVKRTGEKVFLECVQDMDHENMFWYRQDPGLGLRLIYFSYDVKMKEKGDIPEGYSVSREKKERFSLILESASTNQTSMYLCASSLQGSSYNSPLHFGNGTRLTVT.

V usage is TRBV5-5 and J usage is TRBJ2-3; TRBD1 matches 8 bases. The ends lost 4 bases at V and 4 bases at J; junction bases unmatched: 11. The CDR3 is made up of 16 amino acids. Germline V gene data show CDR1 as SGHKS and CDR2 as YYEKEE (reference sequence). The DNA of the CDR3 is TGTGCCAGCAGCCCGAAGGTGGCAGGGGGCGCAGATACGCAGTATTTT. This codes for CASSPKVAGGADTQYF.

The chain links TRBV27 to TRBJ2-7; a weak D match, TRBD1 (5 bases). With 5 bases removed from V and 0 bases from J, the gap between germline ends came to 17 bases. The CDR3 covers 16 residues. Germline CDR1 MNHEY, CDR2 SMNVEV (reference sequence). CDR3 nucleotide sequence: TGTGCCAGCAGTCCCTTCGGCGAACAGGACTCCTACGAGCAGTACTTC. It yields the protein CASSPFGEQDSYEQYF.

This chain uses TRBV7-9 with TRBJ1-3; tentatively, D is TRBD1 (5 bases). Per the germline V gene, CDR1 is SEHNR and CDR2 is FQNEAQ (reference sequence). V was shortened by 1 base and J by 2 bases, with 9 bases between the two germline ends. The CDR3 length is 15 residues. The CDR3 region has the DNA TGTGCCAGCAGCTTAGGCGGCAGGGCTGGAAACACCATATATTTT. Protein sequence: CASSLGGRAGNTIYF.

V and J are TRBV2 and TRBJ2-1; 9 bases align to TRBD1. This CDR3 contains 11 residues. CDR1 is SNHLY, CDR2 FYNNEI, per germline. The junction had 4 bases not matched to a gene; V was cut back by 10 bases and J by 9 bases. The CDR3 region has the DNA TGTGCCACAACAGGGGGCGTTGAGCAGTTCTTC. This sequence encodes CATTGGVEQFF.